Sequencing of this T cell receptor (beta chain) was carried out in a study of shared clonotypes between healthy human individuals. Splitting of each subset's genomic DNA was done evenly across several immunoSEQ plates. Assay used: immunoSEQ multiplex PCR; TCRdb lists only in-frame clones, some missing. The sample holds 2 million to 2.5 million clones, 85% to 95% seen once. The CDR3 runs to 11 residues. V lost 6 bases, J lost 6 bases, and 9 bases lay in between. Per the germline V gene, CDR1 is SNHLY and CDR2 is FYNNEI. The clonotype originates from a man aged 18 to 29 in good health. Some clones in this sample may be carry-over from other donors' samples. The V gene is TRBV2, the J gene TRBJ2-7; tentative D call: TRBD2 (6 bases). The sequenced sample consisted of naive CD4+ T cells from PBMCs. The subset was: CD45RA+ positively selected. CDR3 sequence: CASSREVEQYF. The CDR3 DNA reads TGTGCCAGCAGCAGGGAGGTCGAGCAGTACTTC.